These T cell receptor beta chains were read from a single sample in a study of CD8+ T cells in alopecia areata. The protocol was immunoSEQ multiplex PCR, while the TCRdb copy is restricted to in-frame clones and leaves out a portion. This repertoire shows 45,000 to 70,000 clones, around 96% found once; its top ten account for roughly 25%. The material sequenced was CD8+ T cells sorted from blood, taken at week 0. The receptors were sampled from a human donor with alopecia areata. CDR3s include the opening cysteine and the closing phenylalanine or tryptophan. The order of the fields is J gene, V gene, CDR3 length, CDR3 protein.

TRBJ2-3	TRBV7-8	14	CASSFQGSPDTQYF
TRBJ2-7	TRBV29-1	12	CSVVSYSGEQYF
TRBJ2-7	TRBV13	14	CASSLAGGSYEQYF
TRBJ2-1	TRBV19	14	CASSIMLGAEEQFF
TRBJ2-5	TRBV11-1	15	CASSFGHSTQETQYF
TRBJ2-5	TRBV7-8	16	CASSLPKSRGRETQYF
NA	TRBV5-5	15	CASSPPGTVSYEQYF
TRBJ1-4	TRBV13	15	CASSLSIATNEKLFF
TRBJ2-1	TRBV29-1	15	CSVESYGQGRNEQFF
TRBJ2-3	TRBV6-6	15	CASRSGLAGTDTQYF
TRBJ1-1	TRBV13	13	CASSLGGGTEAFF
TRBJ2-7	TRBV19	15	CASSSQPAESYEQYF
TRBJ2-3	TRBV5-5	11	CASSTTDTQYF
TRBJ2-3	TRBV7-2	14	CASSSLPGGDTQYF
TRBJ2-2	TRBV5-6	17	CASSPRPGLAGTGELFF
TRBJ2-5	TRBV7-9	16	CASSLPRGDLQETQYF
TRBJ1-4	TRBV6-1	13	CASSVDHFGKLFF